This is a list of T cell receptor beta chains from one sample in a study of cytotoxic CD8 clonotypes in ibrutinib-treated CLL. Produced via immunoSEQ multiplex PCR; TCRdb's table is partial and in-frame only. The top ten hold less than 35% of the sample, which has 45,000 to 50,000 clones, roughly 53% seen once. The sequenced sample was PBMCs, obtained after 12 months of ibrutinib treatment. Receptors originate from a human donor with chronic lymphocytic leukemia. CDR3s include the opening cysteine and the closing phenylalanine or tryptophan. The order of the fields is J gene, V gene, clone size, D gene, CDR3 DNA, CDR3 protein. A D gene is named only where the DNA matches it firmly. Size is stated for part of the rows, as once, few or many counts, or as a class when the clone is expanded.

TRBJ1-2	TRBV5-3	.	.	TGTGCCAGCAGCTTGGCTAGGGTTGGCTACACCTTC	CASSLARVGYTF
TRBJ2-5	TRBV7-9	.	.	TGTGCCAGCAGCTTCAGAAGGGGACTCCAAGAGACCCAGTACTTC	CASSFRRGLQETQYF
TRBJ2-2	TRBV5-4	few	TRBD2	TGTGCCAGCAGCCCAGCGGGGAGGGGCACCGGGGAGCTGTTTTTT	CASSPAGRGTGELFF
TRBJ2-6	TRBV27	.	.	TGTGCCAGCAGCAAAACCGGGACCGCCTCCTCTGGGGCCAACGTCCTGACTTTC	CASSKTGTASSGANVLTF
TRBJ1-6	TRBV7-3	.	.	TGTGCCAGCAGCCCCCAGGGGACGTTGAATTCACCCCTCCACTTT	CASSPQGTLNSPLHF
TRBJ2-2	TRBV11-2	medium-sized	.	TGTGCCAGCAGCTTAGATCCGGATAGGTCCACCGGGGAGCTGTTTTTT	CASSLDPDRSTGELFF
TRBJ1-2	TRBV5-1	.	TRBD1	TGCGCCAGCAGCTCAGGACAGGGGACGGAAGGCTACACCTTC	CASSSGQGTEGYTF
TRBJ1-2	TRBV27	few	TRBD1	TGTGCCAGCAGGGACAGGGAGAGTGGCTACACCTTC	CASRDRESGYTF
TRBJ2-5	TRBV5-6	.	TRBD1	TGTGCCAGCAGCCGCACAGGGGTAGAGACCCAGTACTTC	CASSRTGVETQYF
TRBJ1-1	TRBV29-1	.	.	TGCAGCGTCTTGGACGGTCGCACTGAAGCTTTCTTT	CSVLDGRTEAFF
TRBJ2-6	TRBV15	.	TRBD1	TGTGCCACCAGCGTCGACAGGGAGTCTGGGGCCAACGTCCTGACTTTC	CATSVDRESGANVLTF
TRBJ2-3	TRBV5-1	.	.	TGCGCCAGCAGTGGTCCAGATACGCAGTATTTT	CASSGPDTQYF
TRBJ2-3	TRBV6-5	.	.	TGTGCCTCTGGGATAGATACGCAGTATTTT	CASGIDTQYF
TRBJ1-1	TRBV2	.	.	TGTGCCAGCAGTGAAGCGCGGGGGCCGGGCACTGAAGCTTTCTTT	CASSEARGPGTEAFF
TRBJ2-3	TRBV7-9	.	TRBD1	TGTGCCAGCAGCACGACAGGGAATACGCAGTATTTT	CASSTTGNTQYF